A single sample is the source of the 17 T cell receptor beta chains below, sequenced in a study of cytomegalovirus exposure and HLA in healthy donors. Vbeta (60) and Jbeta (13) primers were used in the PCR. The protocol was immunoSEQ multiplex PCR, while the TCRdb copy is restricted to in-frame clones and leaves out a portion. The sample consists of some 120,000 clones, approximately 9.4% of them appearing once. The sequenced sample was PBMCs. The receptors originated from a man between 25 and 39 years old in good health and CMV-seronegative.

This clone is termed medium-sized. The chain links TRBV6-5 to TRBJ2-1; TRBD2 aligns across 15 bases. Looked up from germline, CDR1 is MNHEY and CDR2 is SVGAGI. This CDR3 spans 16 amino acids. J gave up 7 bases and V 2 bases, and 3 bases lay outside the gene matches. The CDR3 sequence: CASSYTGTSGGNEQFF. CDR3 sequence (DNA): TGTGCCAGCAGTTACACTGGGACTAGCGGGGGGAATGAGCAGTTCTTC.

The rearrangement joins TRBV10-3 to TRBJ2-1; TRBD1 matches at 7 bases. V shed 9 bases and J 6 bases; nucleotides not matched to a gene: 11. The CDR3 sequence is 14 residues long. Germline CDR1 and CDR2: ENHRY and SYGVKD. The CDR3 DNA sequence: TGTGCCATATCCTCCCTGACAGGGTTCAATGAGCAGTTCTTC. It is translated as CAISSLTGFNEQFF.

This chain joins TRBV6-6 and TRBJ2-7, with D maybe TRBD1 (6 bases). Germline V lookup: CDR1 MNHNY, CDR2 SVGAGI (reference sequence). The CDR3 is 16 residues long. V was clipped by 0 bases and J by 3 bases, with 15 bases between them. CDR3 region: CASSYSTGEADYEQYF. In nucleotides, the CDR3 is TGTGCCAGCAGTTACTCGACAGGCGAGGCGGACTACGAGCAGTACTTC.

V usage is TRBV5-4 and J usage is TRBJ2-7, with 8 positions matching TRBD1. This CDR3 is built from 14 residues. Per the germline V gene, CDR1 is SGHNT and CDR2 is YYREEE (reference sequence). Trimming cost V 2 bases and J 6 bases; bases outside gene matches: 7. In DNA form, the CDR3 reads TGTGCCAGCAGCTTTGGGACAGGCCCTTCCGAGCAGTACTTC. Residues: CASSFGTGPSEQYF.

V usage is TRBV7-9 and J usage is TRBJ1-4; D gene uncertain. V dropped 0 bases and J dropped 6 bases, with 8 bases sitting between them. The CDR3 runs 14 residues. CDR1 and CDR2 (germline): SEHNR, FQNEAQ (reference sequence). CDR3 protein: CASSLAWRDEKLFF. The CDR3 DNA sequence: TGTGCCAGCAGCTTAGCCTGGAGGGATGAAAAACTGTTTTTT. Full variable domain (remainder filled in from reference TRBV7-9 and TRBJ1-4): DTGVSQNPRHKITKRGQNVTFRCDPISEHNRLYWYRQTLGQGPEFLTYFQNEAQLEKSRLLSDRFSAERPKGSFSTLEIQRTEQGDSAMYLCASSLAWRDEKLFFGSGTQLSVL.

V usage is TRBV6-5 and J usage is TRBJ1-6; 7 nucleotides line up with TRBD1. The CDR3 loop spans 15 amino acids. Germline trimming cut 6 bases from V and 0 bases from J; bases unmatched to any gene: 2. The V gene's germline CDR1 is MNHEY and CDR2 SVGAGI. The CDR3 bases are TGTGCCAGCAGCCGGGACAGCTCCTATAATTCACCCCTCCACTTT. Translation: CASSRDSSYNSPLHF.

This clone has only a few counts. The chain combines TRBV29-1 with TRBJ2-5; D remains unclear. The CDR3 is 14 residues long. V lost 5 bases to trimming and J lost 5 bases, with 18 bases between them. CDR1 and CDR2 from the germline V gene are SQVTM and ANQGSEA. CDR3 loop: CSVNLGPRLETQYF. The DNA for the CDR3 is TGCAGCGTTAATCTAGGTCCCCGGCTGGAGACCCAGTACTTC.

The chain combines TRBV27 with TRBJ2-3, with 7 bases identical to TRBD2. CDR1 and CDR2 (germline): MNHEY, SMNVEV (reference sequence). The CDR3 runs 13 residues. The J segment lost 2 bases and the V segment lost 8 bases, leaving 4 bases of the junction unmatched. The DNA for the CDR3 is TGTGCCAGCCGGGACTACATCACAGATACGCAGTATTTT. Amino acids: CASRDYITDTQYF.

This chain uses TRBV7-3 with TRBJ2-7; D might be TRBD1 (6 bases). Germline V lookup: CDR1 SGHTA, CDR2 FQGTGA. The CDR3 length is 15 residues. Trimming removed 2 bases at V and 4 bases at J, with 15 bases between. The CDR3 region has the DNA TGTGCCAGCAGCTTAGTAGGGCAGGGGCCTTACGAGCAGTACTTC. Translation: CASSLVGQGPYEQYF.

This clone was detected a few times. This sequence joins TRBV15 and TRBJ2-5; 15 bases align to TRBD2. This CDR3 contains 16 residues. Germline trimming cut 5 bases from V and 2 bases from J; bases unmatched to any gene: 3. Per germline, CDR1 LNHNV and CDR2 YYDKDF (reference sequence). The CDR3 loop is CATSGLAGGRQETQYF. CDR3 bases: TGTGCCACCAGCGGACTAGCGGGAGGGCGACAAGAGACCCAGTACTTC.

The chain has TRBV5-1 and TRBJ2-3, with TRBD1 matching over 9 bases. The CDR3 totals 14 residues. V shed 7 bases, J shed 4 bases, and the junction held 7 bases outside the gene matches. In germline, CDR1 is SGHRS, CDR2 YFSETQ. Here the CDR3 reads CASRPGQGSDTQYF. In DNA form, the CDR3 reads TGCGCCAGCCGGCCGGGACAGGGATCAGATACGCAGTATTTT.

The DNA for the CDR3 is TGTGCCAGCAGCCCCCGGGGGACTGGCGACACAGATACGCAGTATTTT. It encodes CASSPRGTGDTDTQYF. V gene TRBV7-6 combines with J gene TRBJ2-3; possible D gene TRBD2, 6 bases. This CDR3 has 16 residues. CDR1 is SGHVS and CDR2 is FNYEAQ in the germline V gene. Trimming left V 5 bases short and J 2 bases short, with 17 bases between.

The chain recombines TRBV28 with TRBJ2-4; D not resolved. Per germline, CDR1 MDHEN and CDR2 SYDVKM. V was trimmed by 3 bases and J by 0 bases, leaving 12 bases between them. The CDR3 runs 16 residues. The CDR3, as DNA: TGTGCCAGCAGTTTCAGGCAGATCCTAGCCAAAAACATTCAGTACTTC. Encoded protein: CASSFRQILAKNIQYF.

V and J are TRBV2 and TRBJ2-7; 8 positions agree with TRBD1. J lost 2 bases, V lost 8 bases, and 2 bases had no gene match. The CDR3 is 12 residues long. Germline values: CDR1 SNHLY, CDR2 FYNNEI. The CDR3 spells CASGQGPYEQYF. CDR3 bases: TGTGCCAGCGGACAGGGTCCCTACGAGCAGTACTTC.

This clone was counted only a few times. The chain uses TRBV7-8 and TRBJ2-1; 8 nucleotides align to TRBD1. CDR3 size: 14 residues. The germline V gene encodes CDR1 SGHVS and CDR2 FQNEAQ. V shed 1 base and J 15 bases; nucleotides not matched to a gene: 11. CDR3 in DNA: TGTGCCAGCAGCTTAGGGACAGGGCAAATCTCAAGGTTCTTC. It encodes CASSLGTGQISRFF.

This clone occurred a few times. The chain combines TRBV4-1 with TRBJ2-7; 8 bases line up with TRBD1. The V segment lost 3 bases and the J segment 0 bases; nucleotides outside the gene matches: 4. This CDR3 spans 15 amino acids. Germline V CDR1 and CDR2: MGHRA, YSYEKL. The CDR3 is CASSQGQAPSYEQYF. CDR3 coding DNA: TGCGCCAGCAGCCAGGGACAGGCCCCCTCCTACGAGCAGTACTTC.

This clone was recorded a few times. The V and J genes are TRBV5-1 and TRBJ1-2, with TRBD1 matching 7 bases. V shed 4 bases, J shed 6 bases, and the junction held 15 bases outside the gene matches. Germline V gene lookup returns CDR1 SGHRS and CDR2 YFSETQ. CDR3 size: 16 residues. The chain's CDR3 is CASSTIVTGVADGYTF. In DNA form, the CDR3 reads TGCGCCAGCAGCACCATAGTTACAGGGGTCGCAGATGGCTACACCTTC.